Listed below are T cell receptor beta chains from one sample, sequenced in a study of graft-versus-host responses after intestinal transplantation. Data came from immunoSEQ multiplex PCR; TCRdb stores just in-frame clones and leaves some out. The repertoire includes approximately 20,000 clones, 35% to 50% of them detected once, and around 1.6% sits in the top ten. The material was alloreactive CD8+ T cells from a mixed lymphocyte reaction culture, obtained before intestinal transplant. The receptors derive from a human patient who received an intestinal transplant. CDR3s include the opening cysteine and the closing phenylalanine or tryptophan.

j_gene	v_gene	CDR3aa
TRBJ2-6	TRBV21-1	CASMKNGANVLTF
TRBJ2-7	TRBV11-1	CASSFSGGSNEQYF
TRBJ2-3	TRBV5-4	CASSPRGIDTQYF
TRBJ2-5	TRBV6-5	CASSYSAGGPGETQYF
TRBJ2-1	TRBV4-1	CASAQGDEQFF
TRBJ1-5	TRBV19	CASKETINQPQHF
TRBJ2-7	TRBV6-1	CASTLTSGVYEQYF
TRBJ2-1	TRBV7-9	CASSLGVSASSYNEQFF
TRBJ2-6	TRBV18	CASSPQGQPVSGANVLTF
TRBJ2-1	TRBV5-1	CASSPGLSSYNEQFF
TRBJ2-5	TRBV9	CASSVDSGGETQYF
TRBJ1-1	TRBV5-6	CASSLVAGLGTEAFF
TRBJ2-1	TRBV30	CAWSRRTSGYNEQFF
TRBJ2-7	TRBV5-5	CASSLGTDIYEQYF
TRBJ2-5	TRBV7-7	CASSLVRLGEETQYF
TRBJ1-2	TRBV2	CASSEGTGGYGYTF
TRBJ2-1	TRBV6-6	CASSNYNEQFF
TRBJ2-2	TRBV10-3	CAISGAPTGANTGELFF
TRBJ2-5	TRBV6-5	CASSYSTRERVGTQYF
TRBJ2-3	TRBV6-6	CASSFRDTQYF
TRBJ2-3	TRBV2	CASGSHQLDTQYF
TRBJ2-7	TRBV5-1	CASSFHRGPSYEQYF
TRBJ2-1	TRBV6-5	CASILFREGKNEQFF
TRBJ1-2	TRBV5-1	CASSLRTGFIGGYTF
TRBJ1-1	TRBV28	CASRLETEAFF
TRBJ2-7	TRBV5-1	CASSLPRAGGVGYEQYF
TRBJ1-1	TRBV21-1	CASRLGTGYTEAFF
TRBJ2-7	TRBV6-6	CASRETQIYEQYF
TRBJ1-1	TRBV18	CASSPWTGLNTEAFF
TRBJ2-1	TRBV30	CAWSRRGGMVSRNEQFF
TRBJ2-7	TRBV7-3	CASSTEVNYEQYF
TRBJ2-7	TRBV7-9	CASSWMTDYEQYF
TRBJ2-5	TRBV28	CASSFDRAGTIGETQYF
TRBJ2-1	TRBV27	CASSWAGRGGANEQFF
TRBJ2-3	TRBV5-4	CASSLERTLTDTQYF
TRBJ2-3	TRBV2	CASSRTGRGDTQYF
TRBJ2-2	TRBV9	CASSVGQPVEGELFF
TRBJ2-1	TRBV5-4	CASSSTRGLRNYNEQFF
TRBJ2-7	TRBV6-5	CASSVGPAEQYF
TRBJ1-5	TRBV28	CASSLLGGPQPQHF
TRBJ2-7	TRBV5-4	CASSPGGIPSYEQYF
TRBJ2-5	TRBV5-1	CASSWNEGRGETQYF
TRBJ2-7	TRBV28	CASTPSGAGYEQYF
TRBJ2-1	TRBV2	CASSEDYYNEQFF
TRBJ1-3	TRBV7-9	CASSLVPSQGRNTIYF
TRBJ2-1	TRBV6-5	CASSRPYNEQFF
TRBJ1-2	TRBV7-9	CASSLGQGYGYTF
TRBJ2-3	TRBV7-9	CASSFDGQSTDTQYF
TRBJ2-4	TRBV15	CATSKEPLAKNIQYF
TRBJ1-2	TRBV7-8	CASSFLQGNYGYTF
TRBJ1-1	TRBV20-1	CSARGPRGAFF
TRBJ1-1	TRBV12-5	CASGLGVNTEAFF
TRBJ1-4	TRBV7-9	CASSLAGTVNEKLFF
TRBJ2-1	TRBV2	CATARDYLGNEQFF
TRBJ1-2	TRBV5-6	CASSSDRGNYGYTF
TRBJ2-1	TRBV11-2	CASSYQRSRVEQFF
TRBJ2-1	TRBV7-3	CASSPQVAPTLINEQFF
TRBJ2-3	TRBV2	CASSLDRVGDTQYF
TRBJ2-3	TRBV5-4	CASSLEGDTQYF
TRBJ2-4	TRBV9	CASSEGSLAKNIQYF